This entry features one TCR beta chain sequence. Germline V gene data show CDR1 as SGHNT and CDR2 as YYREEE (reference sequence). J lost 5 bases, V lost 4 bases, and 0 bases had no gene match. The CDR3 consists of 11 residues. The entry originates in a study of control samples from healthy donors and cancer patients. Profiled with immunoSEQ multiplex PCR; TCRdb holds only in-frame clones, not every one. The sample consists of approximately 70,000 clones, roughly 90% of them appearing once. The chain links TRBV5-4 to TRBJ2-7, with 7 bases fitting TRBD1. This TCR came from a woman in her 50s in good health. The material sequenced was blood. The CDR3 DNA reads as TGTGCCAGCAGCACAGGGGACGAGCAGTACTTC. This codes for CASSTGDEQYF.